This T cell receptor beta chain was identified during a study of Ad26.COV2.S vaccination and SARS-CoV-2 variants. Looking at the study overall: Donor allocation was to the COV1001 Ad26.COV2.S trial arm. In the study, Ad26.COV2.S was injected intramuscularly once, or twice 56 days apart. General study points: Whether participants received vaccine or placebo, their non-spike TCR breadth was similar.

The sample's treatment: 19 received Ad26.COV2.S at low or high dose, single or two shots; about 5 received placebo; per-sample allocation not given. Each sample was drawn 63 days after the first injection (of vaccine or placebo). This person who donated was an adult of 18-55 years in Boston. Trimming took off 4 bases at V and 4 bases at J, with 3 bases between the two ends. This CDR3 has 11 residues. Germline lookup yields CDR1 ENHRY and CDR2 SYGVKD. To note about this clone: The antigen is undetermined.

The table came from immunoSEQ multiplex PCR; TCRdb's copy has only in-frame clones and leaves some out. The sample includes some 350,000 clones, around 90% of them seen just once. The TCR originated in a person between 18 and 65 years old who received the Ad26.COV2.S COVID-19 vaccine or a placebo. The gene calls are TRBV10-3 and TRBJ2-3; no reliable D call. The specimen comprised peripheral blood, sampled in a trial of Ad26.COV2.S vaccine versus placebo. The CDR3 sequence is CAISAADTQYF. CDR3 nucleotides: TGTGCCATCAGTGCAGCAGATACGCAGTATTTT.